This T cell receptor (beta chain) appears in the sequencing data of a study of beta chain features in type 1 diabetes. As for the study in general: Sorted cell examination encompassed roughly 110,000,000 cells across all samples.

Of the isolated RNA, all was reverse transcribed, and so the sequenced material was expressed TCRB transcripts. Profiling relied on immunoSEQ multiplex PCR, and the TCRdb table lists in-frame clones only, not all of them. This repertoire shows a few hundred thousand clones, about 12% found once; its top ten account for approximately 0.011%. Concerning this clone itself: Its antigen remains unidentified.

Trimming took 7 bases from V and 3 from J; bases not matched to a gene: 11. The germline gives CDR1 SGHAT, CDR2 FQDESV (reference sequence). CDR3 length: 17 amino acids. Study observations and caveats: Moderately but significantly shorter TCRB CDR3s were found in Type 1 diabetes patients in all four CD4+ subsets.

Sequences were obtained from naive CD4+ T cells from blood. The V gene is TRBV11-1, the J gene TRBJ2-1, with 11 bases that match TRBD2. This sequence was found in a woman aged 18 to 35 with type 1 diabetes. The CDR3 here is CASTKRALAGGYNEQFF. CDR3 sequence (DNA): TGTGCCAGCACCAAGCGGGCGCTAGCGGGGGGCTACAATGAGCAGTTCTTC.